This is a list of T cell receptor beta chains from one sample in a study of glioma-infiltrating T cells after dendritic cell vaccination. Data came from immunoSEQ multiplex PCR; TCRdb stores just in-frame clones and leaves some out. The sample includes fewer than 75,000 clones, more than 70% of them seen just once. Sequenced here: blood, sampled after dendritic cell vaccination. All receptors derive from a human donor with glioblastoma. Both conserved end residues are part of each CDR3. The order of the fields is V gene, J gene, clone size, D gene, CDR3 protein, CDR3 DNA. A D gene is named only where the DNA matches it firmly. Where a row states a size, it is once, few, many or the class of an expanded clone; other rows omit it.

V gene: TRBV7-9
J gene: TRBJ2-5
clone size: NA
D gene: NA
CDR3 protein: CASSFSSFQETQYF
CDR3 DNA: TGTGCCAGCAGCTTTAGTAGTTTTCAAGAGACCCAGTACTTC

V gene: TRBV7-2
J gene: TRBJ1-6
clone size: NA
D gene: NA
CDR3 protein: CASSLGHRVIISYNSPLHF
CDR3 DNA: TGTGCCAGCAGCTTAGGGCACAGGGTCATCATCTCCTATAATTCACCCCTCCACTTT

V gene: TRBV18
J gene: TRBJ2-3
clone size: NA
D gene: TRBD2
CDR3 protein: CASSPTGGAPTDTQYF
CDR3 DNA: TGTGCCAGCTCACCGACGGGGGGGGCACCCACAGATACGCAGTATTTT

V gene: TRBV18
J gene: TRBJ2-7
clone size: NA
D gene: TRBD1
CDR3 protein: CASSPRDRAYEQYF
CDR3 DNA: TGTGCCAGCTCACCTCGGGACAGAGCCTACGAGCAGTACTTC

V gene: TRBV6-1
J gene: TRBJ1-1
clone size: NA
D gene: NA
CDR3 protein: CASSPDQGGAEAFF
CDR3 DNA: TGTGCCAGCAGCCCGGATCAGGGTGGTGCTGAAGCTTTCTTT

V gene: TRBV4-3
J gene: TRBJ2-7
clone size: NA
D gene: NA
CDR3 protein: CASSQEGAGTAGSSYEQYF
CDR3 DNA: TGCGCCAGCAGCCAAGAGGGGGCCGGTACGGCAGGTAGCTCCTACGAGCAGTACTTC

V gene: TRBV7-9
J gene: TRBJ2-6
clone size: NA
D gene: TRBD1
CDR3 protein: CASSPRQGRAGANVLTF
CDR3 DNA: TGTGCCAGCAGCCCCCGACAGGGAAGGGCTGGGGCCAACGTCCTGACTTTC

V gene: TRBV4-2
J gene: TRBJ1-2
clone size: NA
D gene: TRBD1
CDR3 protein: CASSLTGTGYGYTF
CDR3 DNA: TGTGCCAGCAGCCTCACCGGGACAGGGTATGGCTACACCTTC

V gene: TRBV11-1
J gene: TRBJ2-1
clone size: NA
D gene: NA
CDR3 protein: CASSLSGTYNEQFF
CDR3 DNA: TGTGCCAGCAGCTTATCCGGGACTTACAATGAGCAGTTCTTC

V gene: TRBV5-1
J gene: TRBJ2-5
clone size: NA
D gene: NA
CDR3 protein: CASGWTGSPQETQYF
CDR3 DNA: TGCGCCAGCGGATGGACCGGGAGCCCCCAAGAGACCCAGTACTTC

V gene: TRBV5-1
J gene: TRBJ2-7
clone size: NA
D gene: TRBD1
CDR3 protein: CASSLGQGSFHEQYF
CDR3 DNA: TGCGCCAGCAGCTTGGGACAGGGTTCGTTCCACGAGCAGTACTTC

V gene: TRBV6-1
J gene: TRBJ1-4
clone size: NA
D gene: TRBD1
CDR3 protein: CASSEARDRAEKLFF
CDR3 DNA: TGTGCCAGCAGTGAAGCGCGTGACAGGGCTGAAAAACTGTTTTTT

V gene: TRBV5-4
J gene: TRBJ2-5
clone size: NA
D gene: NA
CDR3 protein: CASSLNPPDSIQETQYF
CDR3 DNA: TGTGCCAGCAGCTTGAATCCACCGGACAGTATACAAGAGACCCAGTACTTC

V gene: TRBV27
J gene: TRBJ2-3
clone size: NA
D gene: NA
CDR3 protein: CASSLRAGTQYF
CDR3 DNA: TGTGCCAGCAGTTTAAGAGCAGGCACGCAGTATTTT

V gene: TRBV2
J gene: TRBJ2-1
clone size: NA
D gene: NA
CDR3 protein: CASSEEGDNYNEQFF
CDR3 DNA: TGTGCCAGCAGTGAAGAAGGTGACAATTACAATGAGCAGTTCTTC

V gene: TRBV13
J gene: TRBJ1-1
clone size: many
D gene: NA
CDR3 protein: CASSFRSEGNTEAFF
CDR3 DNA: TGTGCCAGCAGCTTCCGATCCGAGGGGAACACTGAAGCTTTCTTT

V gene: TRBV2
J gene: TRBJ2-7
clone size: NA
D gene: TRBD2
CDR3 protein: CASSALGAGGLYEQYF
CDR3 DNA: TGTGCCAGCAGTGCCCTTGGGGCGGGGGGCCTCTACGAGCAGTACTTC

V gene: TRBV14
J gene: TRBJ1-1
clone size: NA
D gene: NA
CDR3 protein: CASSQLRSFLNTEAFF
CDR3 DNA: TGTGCCAGCAGCCAACTCCGGTCCTTTCTAAACACTGAAGCTTTCTTT

V gene: TRBV19
J gene: TRBJ1-2
clone size: NA
D gene: NA
CDR3 protein: CASSWQTDIYYGYTF
CDR3 DNA: TGTGCCAGTAGTTGGCAGACGGACATCTACTATGGCTACACCTTC

V gene: TRBV6-1
J gene: TRBJ1-6
clone size: NA
D gene: NA
CDR3 protein: CASSAGPYNSPLHF
CDR3 DNA: TGTGCCAGTTCCGCAGGGCCTTATAATTCCCCCCTCCACTTT

V gene: TRBV5-1
J gene: TRBJ2-4
clone size: once
D gene: TRBD1
CDR3 protein: CASSPRDRVAKNIQYF
CDR3 DNA: TGCGCCAGCAGCCCCAGGGACAGGGTAGCCAAAAACATTCAGTACTTC

V gene: TRBV19
J gene: TRBJ2-1
clone size: NA
D gene: NA
CDR3 protein: CASPRRCEQFF
CDR3 DNA: TGTGCCAGCCCTAGGAGATGTGAGCAGTTCTTC

V gene: TRBV4-3
J gene: TRBJ1-5
clone size: NA
D gene: TRBD1
CDR3 protein: CASSQGQGLNQPQHF
CDR3 DNA: TGCGCCAGCAGCCAGGGACAGGGGCTCAATCAGCCCCAGCATTTT

V gene: TRBV7-9
J gene: TRBJ2-7
clone size: once
D gene: TRBD2
CDR3 protein: CASSPGGAREQYF
CDR3 DNA: TGTGCCAGCAGCCCCGGGGGGGCTCGGGAGCAGTACTTC

V gene: TRBV11-2
J gene: TRBJ1-5
clone size: NA
D gene: NA
CDR3 protein: CASSLRGESNQPQHF
CDR3 DNA: TGTGCCAGCAGCTTAAGGGGTGAAAGCAATCAGCCCCAGCATTTT

V gene: TRBV19
J gene: TRBJ1-1
clone size: few
D gene: NA
CDR3 protein: CASSSVNTEAFF
CDR3 DNA: TGTGCCAGTAGTTCAGTGAACACTGAAGCTTTCTTT

V gene: TRBV2
J gene: TRBJ2-2
clone size: NA
D gene: TRBD1
CDR3 protein: CASRPGTGKSLTGELFF
CDR3 DNA: TGTGCCAGCAGACCCGGGACAGGGAAAAGTCTGACCGGGGAGCTGTTTTTT

V gene: TRBV6-4
J gene: TRBJ2-1
clone size: NA
D gene: TRBD2
CDR3 protein: CASRLAGGTYNEQFF
CDR3 DNA: TGTGCCAGCCGTCTAGCGGGGGGAACCTACAATGAGCAGTTCTTC

V gene: TRBV19
J gene: TRBJ1-2
clone size: NA
D gene: TRBD1
CDR3 protein: CASSINYPTQGFYGYTF
CDR3 DNA: TGTGCCAGTAGTATAAATTACCCCACACAGGGGTTCTATGGCTACACCTTC

V gene: TRBV19
J gene: TRBJ2-3
clone size: NA
D gene: NA
CDR3 protein: CASSPQGWTDTQYF
CDR3 DNA: TGTGCCAGTAGTCCCCAGGGGTGGACAGATACGCAGTATTTT

V gene: TRBV5-6
J gene: TRBJ2-2
clone size: NA
D gene: NA
CDR3 protein: CASSLGGPTGELFF
CDR3 DNA: TGTGCCAGCAGCTTAGGGGGTCCAACCGGGGAGCTGTTTTTT

V gene: TRBV18
J gene: TRBJ2-7
clone size: NA
D gene: TRBD1
CDR3 protein: CASSSGQGYEQYF
CDR3 DNA: TGTGCCAGCTCTTCCGGACAGGGCTACGAGCAGTACTTC

V gene: TRBV30
J gene: TRBJ2-3
clone size: few
D gene: NA
CDR3 protein: CAWSQSTDTQYF
CDR3 DNA: TGTGCCTGGAGTCAGAGCACAGATACGCAGTATTTT

V gene: TRBV19
J gene: TRBJ2-2
clone size: NA
D gene: TRBD1
CDR3 protein: CASSVFPGQVLTGELFF
CDR3 DNA: TGTGCCAGTAGTGTTTTTCCTGGACAGGTTCTCACCGGGGAGCTGTTTTTT

V gene: TRBV2
J gene: TRBJ1-6
clone size: NA
D gene: TRBD1
CDR3 protein: CASSNGQGSSPLHF
CDR3 DNA: TGTGCCAGCAGTAACGGACAGGGAAGTTCACCCCTCCACTTT

V gene: TRBV6-4
J gene: TRBJ2-2
clone size: NA
D gene: NA
CDR3 protein: CASSEHYDTGELFF
CDR3 DNA: TGTGCCAGCAGTGAGCACTACGACACCGGGGAGCTGTTTTTT

V gene: TRBV10-2
J gene: TRBJ1-2
clone size: few
D gene: NA
CDR3 protein: CASSEFPAGYGYTF
CDR3 DNA: TGCGCCAGCAGTGAGTTCCCCGCGGGCTATGGCTACACCTTC

V gene: TRBV2
J gene: TRBJ1-2
clone size: NA
D gene: TRBD1
CDR3 protein: CASSPVRQGERGYTF
CDR3 DNA: TGTGCCAGCAGCCCCGTTAGACAGGGGGAACGTGGCTACACCTTC

V gene: TRBV6-1
J gene: TRBJ1-6
clone size: NA
D gene: NA
CDR3 protein: CATRPLVNSPLHF
CDR3 DNA: TGTGCCACGCGCCCGTTAGTTAATTCACCCCTCCACTTT

V gene: TRBV6-5
J gene: TRBJ1-5
clone size: NA
D gene: NA
CDR3 protein: CASSYGSRGRQPQHF
CDR3 DNA: TGTGCCAGCAGTTACGGGAGTCGTGGGAGGCAGCCCCAGCATTTT

V gene: TRBV7-2
J gene: TRBJ2-7
clone size: NA
D gene: NA
CDR3 protein: CASSHPVGEQYF
CDR3 DNA: TGTGCCAGCAGCCACCCGGTCGGGGAGCAGTACTTC

V gene: TRBV4-3
J gene: TRBJ2-5
clone size: NA
D gene: NA
CDR3 protein: CASSQDRGAAETQYF
CDR3 DNA: TGCGCCAGCAGCCAAGATCGTGGGGCCGCAGAGACCCAGTACTTC

V gene: TRBV28
J gene: TRBJ2-5
clone size: NA
D gene: NA
CDR3 protein: CASSTGRQDARETQYF
CDR3 DNA: TGTGCCAGCAGTACCGGCCGACAGGACGCCAGGGAGACCCAGTACTTC

V gene: TRBV9
J gene: TRBJ2-1
clone size: NA
D gene: TRBD2
CDR3 protein: CASSDHLAGGHKEQFF
CDR3 DNA: TGTGCCAGCAGCGACCACTTAGCGGGGGGGCATAAAGAGCAGTTCTTC